These 29 T cell receptor beta chains came from one sample sequenced in a study of T cells in Graves' hyperthyroidism and ophthalmopathy. What was amplified from RNA transcripts were TCR beta CDR3 regions. Using the HTBI primer set, a first-round RT-PCR was run on the TCR CDR3. TCRdb re-called the multiplex PCR reads through MiXCR, storing one row per CDR3 protein. Of approximately 560,000 distinct CDR3 sequences in the sample, around a sixth were seen once. The sequenced material came from blood. The receptor source for this set is a woman younger than 45 with Graves' hyperthyroidism.

This clonotype was detected many times. The CDR3 loop reads CSARPDRGRREQYF. For the CDR3, the DNA is TGCAGTGCTAGACCGGACAGGGGGCGAAGGGAGCAGTACTTC. V is TRBV20-1 and J is TRBJ2-7; TRBD1 agrees at 11 bases. Germline CDR1 is DFQATT and CDR2 is SNEGSKA (reference sequence). This CDR3 has 14 residues. After removal of 2 bases from V and 7 bases from J, the junction contained 7 bases not matched to a gene.

The rearrangement joins TRBV29-1 to TRBJ1-4; maybe TRBD1 (5 bases). Germline V gene sequence: CDR1 SQVTM, CDR2 ANQGSEA. This CDR3 comprises 14 residues. The V end was cut by 7 bases, the J end by 0 bases, with 12 bases between. DNA of the CDR3: TGCAGCGGCAAAGGGGCCTCAACTAATGAAAAACTGTTTTTT. Translating it yields CSGKGASTNEKLFF.

This clonotype was observed a handful of times. The chain recombines TRBV11-3 with TRBJ2-1, with TRBD1 matching over 7 bases. J gave up 6 bases and V 2 bases, and 10 bases lay outside the gene matches. Germline assignment: CDR1 SGHNT and CDR2 YENEEA. CDR3 length equals 16 residues. CDR3 DNA: TGTGCCAGCAGCTTACTCCGACAGGGTGTGGGCAATGAGCAGTTCTTC. It yields the protein CASSLLRQGVGNEQFF.

This clonotype was counted at least ten times. The CDR3: CASSNSGSAYEQYF. CDR3 DNA: TGTGCCAGCAGTAACTCTGGGAGCGCCTACGAGCAGTACTTC. The rearrangement uses TRBV27 and TRBJ2-7, with D possibly being TRBD2 (5 bases). The V end lost 5 bases, the J end lost 2 bases, and 13 bases lay between the germline ends. Germline V gives CDR1 MNHEY, CDR2 SMNVEV (reference sequence). The CDR3 runs to 14 residues.

This clonotype appeared a few times. CDR3 nucleotide sequence: TGCAGTGCTCTTCAGGACGGTCGAAACACCATATATTTT. Amino acids: CSALQDGRNTIYF. V is TRBV20-1 and J is TRBJ1-3; no firm D call. Germline assignment: CDR1 DFQATT and CDR2 SNEGSKA (reference sequence). This CDR3 spans 13 amino acids. Trimming pared 5 bases from V and 5 bases from J, leaving 13 bases between.

The V and J genes are TRBV28 and TRBJ2-7; a possible D gene is TRBD2 (5 bases). The germline V and J ends were trimmed by 5 bases and 2 bases, with 16 bases remaining between them. Germline V gene sequence: CDR1 MDHEN, CDR2 SYDVKM. CDR3 size: 15 residues. CDR3 residues: CASSPPGSHTYEQYF. In DNA form, the CDR3 reads TGTGCCAGCAGTCCCCCGGGGAGCCACACCTACGAGCAGTACTTC.

This clonotype has a count of ten or more. The chain combines TRBV20-1 with TRBJ2-1; TRBD2 aligns across 7 bases. Per germline, CDR1 DFQATT and CDR2 SNEGSKA (reference sequence). The V gene end was trimmed by 0 bases and the J gene end by 9 bases; junction bases not matched to a gene: 11. This CDR3 has 15 residues. The CDR3 here is CSARDGREWVGEQFF. The CDR3 coding sequence is TGCAGTGCTAGAGATGGGCGGGAGTGGGTTGGTGAGCAGTTCTTC.

The chain is built from TRBV30 and TRBJ2-7; TRBD2 agrees at 11 bases. This CDR3 comprises 15 residues. CDR1 and CDR2 (germline): GTSNPN, SVGIG (reference sequence). J lost 2 bases, V lost 2 bases, and 5 bases had no gene match. CDR3 bases: TGTGCCTGGAGTCGAGGACTAGCGGGCCCCTACGAGCAGTACTTC. Its translation is CAWSRGLAGPYEQYF. The full variable domain, in which reference TRBV30 and TRBJ2-7 provide the parts outside the CDR3, is SQTIHQWPATLVQPVGSPLSLECTVEGTSNPNLYWYRQAAGRGLQLLFYSVGIGQISSEVPQNLSASRPQDRQFILSSKKLLLSDSGFYLCAWSRGLAGPYEQYFGPGTRLTVT.

On this clonotype itself: Possible read error: a much larger clone is one base away. This chain uses TRBV15 with TRBJ1-5; a possible D gene is TRBD1 (6 bases). The CDR3 loop spans 15 amino acids. CDR1 and CDR2 from the germline V gene are LNHNV and YYDKDF (reference sequence). The CDR3 reads CVTSRGPRADQPQHF. DNA of the CDR3: TGTGTCACCAGCAGGGGACCTAGAGCTGATCAGCCCCAGCATTTT.

Comments on this clonotype: Being one base from a much bigger clone, this may be a read error. This chain joins TRBV3-1 and TRBJ2-1, with a possible D match to TRBD2 (7 bases). The germline V gene encodes CDR1 LGHDT and CDR2 YNNKEL (reference sequence). There are 16 residues in the CDR3. CDR3 sequence (DNA): TGTACCAGCAGCCAAGGGGGGGCTTATCAATACAATGAGCAGTTCTTC. Its protein is CTSSQGGAYQYNEQFF.

In this sample, this clonotype turned up many times. V and J are TRBV7-2 and TRBJ2-5; 11 nucleotides line up with TRBD2. The junction had 8 bases not matched to a gene; V was cut back by 1 base and J by 1 base. Looked up from germline, CDR1 is SGHTA and CDR2 is FQGNSA. This CDR3 has 18 residues. In DNA, the CDR3 is TGTGCCAGCAGCTTAGATACGTGGGGGACTAGCGGCCAAGAGACCCAGTACTTC. Encoded protein: CASSLDTWGTSGQETQYF.

The J gene is TRBJ1-2, the V gene TRBV29-1; 7 bases match TRBD1. The germline gives CDR1 SQVTM, CDR2 ANQGSEA. Unmatched junction bases numbered 7, after V lost 6 bases and J lost 3 bases. This CDR3 region has 13 residues. The CDR3 loop is CSVGTTGDYGYTF. CDR3 in DNA: TGCAGCGTCGGGACAACAGGGGACTATGGCTACACCTTC. Supplemented by reference TRBV29-1 and TRBJ1-2, the full variable domain reads SAVISQKPSRDICQRGTSLTIQCQVDSQVTMMFWYRQQPGQSLTLIATANQGSEATYESGFVIDKFPISRPNLTFSTLTVSNMSPEDSSIYLCSVGTTGDYGYTFGSGTRLTVV.

This clonotype showed up just a few times. The rearrangement joins TRBV9 to TRBJ1-2; D gene ambiguous. This CDR3 is 14 amino acids long. Germline lookup yields CDR1 SGDLS and CDR2 YYNGEE. Trimming stripped 0 bases from V and 0 bases from J, with 6 bases between. CDR3 bases: TGTGCCAGCAGCGTAGGACCAGCTAACTATGGCTACACCTTC. Amino acid sequence: CASSVGPANYGYTF.

This clonotype was recorded at least ten times. This chain uses TRBV5-1 with TRBJ2-1; 7 bases agree with TRBD1. The CDR3 contains 14 residues. The germline gives CDR1 SGHRS, CDR2 YFSETQ. The ends lost 0 bases at V and 9 bases at J; junction bases unmatched: 6. CDR3 coding DNA: TGCGCCAGCAGCTTGGGACAGGGATACGGTGAGCAGTTCTTC. Translating gives CASSLGQGYGEQFF.

This clonotype has a count of ten or more. This sequence joins TRBV11-2 and TRBJ1-1; D is undetermined. The CDR3 has 13 residues. Germline CDR1 reads SGHAT; CDR2 reads FQNNGV. The V gene lost 5 bases and the J gene lost 1 base, with 8 bases spanning the gap. CDR3 sequence (DNA): TGTGCCAGCAGCCGTGACGAGAACACTGAAGCTTTCTTT. This codes for CASSRDENTEAFF.

There are many counts of this clonotype. The chain recombines TRBV5-8 with TRBJ1-4; TRBD1 matches at 9 bases. The CDR3 consists of 16 residues. Germline CDR1 is SGHTS and CDR2 is YDEGEE. V was clipped by 6 bases and J by 7 bases; unmatched bases: 13. The CDR3 bases are TGTGCCAGCACCTTCGATGCCGGGACAGGGACTGAAAAACTGTTTTTT. It encodes CASTFDAGTGTEKLFF.

The chain combines TRBV19 with TRBJ1-1; 9 positions agree with TRBD1. V lost 3 bases to trimming and J lost 12 bases; unmatched junction nucleotides: 5. Germline values: CDR1 LNHDA, CDR2 SQIVND (reference sequence). The CDR3 runs to 12 residues. The CDR3, as DNA: TGTGCCAGTAGTATCGTCGACAGGGGGACTTTCTTT. Residues: CASSIVDRGTFF.

This clonotype was counted at least ten times. V usage is TRBV10-3 and J usage is TRBJ1-5; tentative D call: TRBD1 (6 bases). V was shortened by 4 bases and J by 2 bases, with 9 bases between the two germline ends. Germline V gene lookup returns CDR1 ENHRY and CDR2 SYGVKD. The CDR3 runs to 14 residues. CDR3 protein: CAISGGGGNQPQHF. CDR3 in DNA: TGTGCCATCAGTGGAGGGGGGGGCAATCAGCCCCAGCATTTT.

This clonotype was recorded at least ten times. The DNA for the CDR3 is TGTGCCAGCGCCGCGACTAGCGCGTACAATGAGCAGTTCTTC. It is translated as CASAATSAYNEQFF. The rearrangement links TRBV10-3 to TRBJ2-1; TRBD2 matches at 8 bases. The J segment lost 4 bases and the V segment lost 10 bases, leaving 9 bases of the junction unmatched. Germline loops: CDR1 ENHRY, CDR2 SYGVKD. There are 14 residues in the CDR3.

The sample holds many counts of this clonotype. The chain employs TRBV7-6 and TRBJ2-3; D could derive from TRBD1 or TRBD2 (5 bases each). Trimming cost V 5 bases and J 3 bases, with 12 bases left between them. The CDR3 consists of 14 residues. CDR1 SGHVS and CDR2 FNYEAQ come from the germline V gene. The CDR3 DNA is TGTGCCAGCAGCACGAGGGACCGGACAGATACGCAGTATTTT. The encoded protein is CASSTRDRTDTQYF.

The J gene is TRBJ2-3, the V gene TRBV10-3, with unresolved D. This CDR3 contains 13 residues. Germline CDR1 ENHRY, CDR2 SYGVKD. V lost 10 bases and J lost 4, with 15 bases in between. The CDR3 loop reads CATLHPLADTQYF. Here the CDR3 DNA reads TGTGCCACCCTTCACCCCCTCGCAGATACGCAGTATTTT.

This clonotype was counted between two and nine times. This chain links TRBV4-3 with TRBJ2-1, with D possibly being TRBD1 or TRBD2 (6 bases each). V was shortened by 0 bases and J by 8 bases, with 14 bases between the two germline ends. This CDR3 has 15 amino acids. From germline, CDR1 is LGHNA and CDR2 YSLEER. The CDR3: CASSQDRGLVDEQFF. The CDR3, as DNA: TGCGCCAGCAGCCAAGATCGGGGGCTAGTCGATGAGCAGTTCTTC.

This clonotype was observed at least ten times. J is TRBJ2-3 and V is TRBV20-1, with 10 nucleotides matching TRBD1. The V gene's germline CDR1 is DFQATT and CDR2 SNEGSKA (reference sequence). V lost 6 bases and J lost 5; bases outside the gene matches: 5. This CDR3 region has 13 residues. The CDR3 reads CSALTGGGDTQYF. The CDR3 nucleotides read TGCAGTGCCTTGACAGGGGGCGGAGATACGCAGTATTTT.

This clonotype was found once. This rearrangement joins TRBV7-2 to TRBJ2-7, with 10 bases matching TRBD2. The J segment lost 6 bases and the V segment lost 5 bases, leaving 7 bases of the junction unmatched. Germline loops: CDR1 SGHTA, CDR2 FQGNSA. The CDR3 consists of 14 residues. CDR3 protein: CASSPTLAGAEQYF. Here the CDR3 DNA reads TGTGCCAGCAGCCCAACTCTAGCGGGAGCCGAGCAGTACTTC.

This clonotype was observed at least ten times. J is TRBJ1-5 and V is TRBV6-1; no clear D. V was cut by 5 bases and J by 3 bases, with 14 bases left in between. This CDR3 spans 15 amino acids. The germline V gene encodes CDR1 MNHNS and CDR2 SASEGT. CDR3 nucleotide sequence: TGTGCCAGCAGTTATACCGGGGATGCCAATCAGCCCCAGCATTTT. Translation gives CASSYTGDANQPQHF.

Here the CDR3 DNA reads TGTGCCAGCAGTGTTAGTCAGCCCCAGCATTTT. As protein: CASSVSQPQHF. This chain links TRBV6-1 with TRBJ1-5, with D unclear. The CDR3 covers 11 residues. The V and J ends lost 4 bases and 6 bases respectively, with 4 bases between them. The germline V gene has CDR1 MNHNS and CDR2 SASEGT.

This clonotype occurred a few times. The CDR3: CASSARLVPDTQYF. The DNA of the CDR3 is TGTGCCAGTAGTGCCCGACTAGTCCCAGATACGCAGTATTTT. The chain has TRBV19 and TRBJ2-3, with D tentatively TRBD2 (6 bases). Looked up from germline, CDR1 is LNHDA and CDR2 is SQIVND (reference sequence). The germline V and J ends were trimmed by 5 bases and 4 bases, with 13 bases remaining between them. CDR3 length: 14 amino acids.

V and J are TRBV28 and TRBJ2-1, with 9 bases aligning to TRBD2. Germline V gene sequence: CDR1 MDHEN, CDR2 SYDVKM. V gave up 3 bases and J gave up 8 bases; unmatched junction bases: 8. The CDR3 contains 15 residues. CDR3 nucleotides: TGTGCCAGCAGTTTTTCTAGCGGGAAGGGGTATGAGCAGTTCTTC. Amino acid sequence: CASSFSSGKGYEQFF.

The V gene is TRBV4-1, the J gene TRBJ2-7; 9 nucleotides line up with TRBD2. The CDR3 contains 15 residues. Germline CDR1 MGHRA, CDR2 YSYEKL. The V gene end was trimmed by 6 bases and the J gene end by 1 base; junction bases not matched to a gene: 7. CDR3 sequence: CASSYHTSGSYEQYF. In nucleotides, the CDR3 is TGCGCCAGCAGTTACCACACTAGCGGGTCCTACGAGCAGTACTTC.